This T cell receptor (beta chain) emerged from a study of blood T cell repertoires in COVID-19. The overall study: Specimens from acute and convalescent COVID-19 originated in the United States, Italy and Spain. Sources were T cells, B-cell-depleted T cells, or PBMCs; the material itself was cDNA or gDNA.

On this clone: The junction does not match germline at one end; this may be a read error.

In the study's own analysis: Amplification with reference gene primers provided the estimates of nucleated cell counts. Here immunoSEQ multiplex PCR was the method, and the copy in TCRdb shows in-frame clones only, minus some. V, J and clone size reflect that table, while D and trimming were determined from the DNA. The sample lists roughly 250,000 clones, 85% to 90% occurring once. CDR3 size: 13 residues. The germline V gene has CDR1 KGHSH and CDR2 LQKENI. The J gene is TRBJ2-5, the V gene TRBV18, with no clear D. Material: peripheral blood. This TCR derives from a man aged 25 to 40 with acute or convalescent COVID-19. As DNA, the CDR3 is TGTGCCAGCTCACCACAGAGCGATGAGACTCAGTACTTC. Protein product: CASSPQSDETQYF.